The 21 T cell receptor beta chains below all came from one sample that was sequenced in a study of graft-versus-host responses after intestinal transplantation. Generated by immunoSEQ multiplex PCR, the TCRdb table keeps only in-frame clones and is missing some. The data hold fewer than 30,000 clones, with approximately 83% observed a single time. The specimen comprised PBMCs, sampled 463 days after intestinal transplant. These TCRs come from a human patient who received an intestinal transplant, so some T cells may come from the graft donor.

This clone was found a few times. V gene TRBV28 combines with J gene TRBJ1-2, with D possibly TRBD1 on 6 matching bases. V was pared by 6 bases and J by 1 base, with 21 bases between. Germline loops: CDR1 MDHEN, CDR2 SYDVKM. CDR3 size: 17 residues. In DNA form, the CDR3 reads TGTGCCAGCAGCTCCGAAGGGGGGGGAACCTTTAACTATGGCTACACCTTC. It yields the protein CASSSEGGGTFNYGYTF.

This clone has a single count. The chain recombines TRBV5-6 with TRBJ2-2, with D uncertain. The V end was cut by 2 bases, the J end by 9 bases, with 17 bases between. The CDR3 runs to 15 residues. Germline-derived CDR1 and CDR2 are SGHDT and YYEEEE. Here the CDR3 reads CASSLGTGFARELFF. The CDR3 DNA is TGTGCCAGCAGCTTAGGTACTGGGTTTGCCCGGGAGCTGTTTTTT.

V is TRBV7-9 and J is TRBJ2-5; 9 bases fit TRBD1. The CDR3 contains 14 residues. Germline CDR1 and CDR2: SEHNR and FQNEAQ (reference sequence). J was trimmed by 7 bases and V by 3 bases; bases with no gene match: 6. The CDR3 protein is CASSFWTGDGTQYF. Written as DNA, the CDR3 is TGTGCCAGCAGCTTCTGGACAGGGGACGGGACCCAGTACTTC.

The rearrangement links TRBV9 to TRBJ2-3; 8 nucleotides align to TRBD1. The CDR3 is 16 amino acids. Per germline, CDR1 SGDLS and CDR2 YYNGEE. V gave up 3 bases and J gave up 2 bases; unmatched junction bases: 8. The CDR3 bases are TGTGCCAGCAGCGCGGGGACAGGACGGGACACAGATACGCAGTATTTT. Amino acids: CASSAGTGRDTDTQYF.

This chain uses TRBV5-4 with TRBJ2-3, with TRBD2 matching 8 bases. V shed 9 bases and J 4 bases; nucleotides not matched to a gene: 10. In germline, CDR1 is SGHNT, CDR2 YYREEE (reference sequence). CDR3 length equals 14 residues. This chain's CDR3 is CATGRSGGSDTQYF. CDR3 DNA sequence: TGTGCCACCGGGAGGAGCGGGGGATCAGATACGCAGTATTTT.

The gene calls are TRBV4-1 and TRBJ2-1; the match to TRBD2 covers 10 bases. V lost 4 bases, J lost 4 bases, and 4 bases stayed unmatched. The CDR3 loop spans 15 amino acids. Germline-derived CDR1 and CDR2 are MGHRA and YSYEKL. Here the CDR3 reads CASSPTSGPYNEQFF. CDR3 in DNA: TGCGCCAGCAGCCCGACTAGCGGGCCTTACAATGAGCAGTTCTTC.

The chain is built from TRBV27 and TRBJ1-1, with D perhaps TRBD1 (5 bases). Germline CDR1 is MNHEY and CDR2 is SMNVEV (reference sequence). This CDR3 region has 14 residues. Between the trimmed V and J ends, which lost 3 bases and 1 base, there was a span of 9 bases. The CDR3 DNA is TGTGCCAGCAGTTTTGAGGGGCAGAACACTGAAGCTTTCTTT. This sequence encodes CASSFEGQNTEAFF.

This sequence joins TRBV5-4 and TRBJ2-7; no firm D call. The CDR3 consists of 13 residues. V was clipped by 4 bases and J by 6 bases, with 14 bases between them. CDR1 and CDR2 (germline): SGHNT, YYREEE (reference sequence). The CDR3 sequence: CASSPTLAAEQYF. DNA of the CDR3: TGTGCCAGCAGCCCGACCCTTGCCGCCGAGCAGTACTTC.

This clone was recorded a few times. The CDR3 region is CASSKNGLAGGEQYF. CDR3 nucleotide sequence: TGTGCCAGCAGCAAAAATGGACTAGCCGGGGGAGAGCAGTACTTC. The V and J genes are TRBV6-1 and TRBJ2-7; 8 positions agree with TRBD2. Germline trimming cut 6 bases from V and 7 bases from J; bases unmatched to any gene: 14. This CDR3 comprises 15 residues. Germline lookup yields CDR1 MNHNS and CDR2 SASEGT.

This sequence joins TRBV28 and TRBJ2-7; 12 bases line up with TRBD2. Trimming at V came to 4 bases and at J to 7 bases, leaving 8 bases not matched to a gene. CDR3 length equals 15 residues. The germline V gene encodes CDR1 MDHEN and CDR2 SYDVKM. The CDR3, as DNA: TGTGCCAGCAGTTGGGCTAGCGGGAGGGCGAGAGAGCAGTACTTC. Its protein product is CASSWASGRAREQYF.

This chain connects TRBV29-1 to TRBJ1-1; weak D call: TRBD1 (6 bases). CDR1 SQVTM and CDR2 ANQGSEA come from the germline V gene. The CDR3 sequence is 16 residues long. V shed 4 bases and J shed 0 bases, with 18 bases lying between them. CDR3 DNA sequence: TGCAGCGTTGTGACAGGACTGAGAGGGATGAACACTGAAGCTTTCTTT. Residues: CSVVTGLRGMNTEAFF.

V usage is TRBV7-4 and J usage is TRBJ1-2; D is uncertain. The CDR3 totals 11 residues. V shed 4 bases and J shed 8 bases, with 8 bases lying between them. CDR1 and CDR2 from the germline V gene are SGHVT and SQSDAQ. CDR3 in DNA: TGTGCCAGCAGCTCGAACCGCGGCTACACCTTC. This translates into CASSSNRGYTF.

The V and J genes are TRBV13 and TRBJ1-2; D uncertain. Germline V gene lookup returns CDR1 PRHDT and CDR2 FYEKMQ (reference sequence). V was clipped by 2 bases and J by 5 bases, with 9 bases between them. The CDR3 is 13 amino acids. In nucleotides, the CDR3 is TGTGCCAGCAGCTTACAGGACGGTTATGGCTACACCTTC. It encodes CASSLQDGYGYTF.

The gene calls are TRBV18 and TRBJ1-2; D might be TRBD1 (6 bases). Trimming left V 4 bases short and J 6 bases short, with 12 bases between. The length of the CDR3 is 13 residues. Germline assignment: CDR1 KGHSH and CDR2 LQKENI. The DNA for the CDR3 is TGTGCCAGCTCACGGGGACACTCCGATGGCTACACCTTC. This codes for CASSRGHSDGYTF.

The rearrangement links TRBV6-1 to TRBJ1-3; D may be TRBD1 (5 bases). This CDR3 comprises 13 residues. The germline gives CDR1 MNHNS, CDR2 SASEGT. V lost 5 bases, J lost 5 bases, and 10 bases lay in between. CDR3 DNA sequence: TGTGCCAGCAGTTATGACAGCAGAAACACCATATATTTT. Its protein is CASSYDSRNTIYF.

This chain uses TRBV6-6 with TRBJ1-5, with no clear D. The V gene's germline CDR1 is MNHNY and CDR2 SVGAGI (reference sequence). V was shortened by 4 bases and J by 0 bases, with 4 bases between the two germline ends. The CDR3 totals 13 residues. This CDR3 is CASSLGSNQPQHF. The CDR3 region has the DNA TGTGCCAGCAGTTTAGGTAGCAATCAGCCCCAGCATTTT.

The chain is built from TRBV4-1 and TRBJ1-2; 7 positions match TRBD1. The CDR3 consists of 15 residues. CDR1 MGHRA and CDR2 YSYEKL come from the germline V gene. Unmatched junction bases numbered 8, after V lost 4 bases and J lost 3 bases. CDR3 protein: CASSRGTDTYYGYTF. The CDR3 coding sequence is TGCGCCAGCAGCCGGGGGACAGACACCTACTATGGCTACACCTTC.

The CDR3 bases are TGTGCCAGCAGCTTGCCAGGCTCTGGAAACACCATATATTTT. Protein: CASSLPGSGNTIYF. The rearrangement links TRBV5-6 to TRBJ1-3, with D hard to call. Germline values: CDR1 SGHDT, CDR2 YYEEEE. The V and J ends lost 1 base and 0 bases respectively, with 5 bases between them. This CDR3 spans 14 amino acids.

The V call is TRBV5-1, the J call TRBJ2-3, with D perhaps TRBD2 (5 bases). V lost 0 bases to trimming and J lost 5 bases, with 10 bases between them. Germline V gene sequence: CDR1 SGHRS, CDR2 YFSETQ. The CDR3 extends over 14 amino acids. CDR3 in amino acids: CASSLAPGGDTQYF. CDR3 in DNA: TGCGCCAGCAGCTTGGCGCCCGGAGGAGATACGCAGTATTTT.

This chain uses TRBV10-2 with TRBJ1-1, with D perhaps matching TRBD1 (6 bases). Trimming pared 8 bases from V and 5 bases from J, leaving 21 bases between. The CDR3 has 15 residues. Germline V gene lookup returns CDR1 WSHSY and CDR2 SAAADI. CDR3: CASAPRRGAETEAFF. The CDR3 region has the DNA TGCGCCAGCGCCCCACGTAGGGGGGCCGAAACTGAAGCTTTCTTT.

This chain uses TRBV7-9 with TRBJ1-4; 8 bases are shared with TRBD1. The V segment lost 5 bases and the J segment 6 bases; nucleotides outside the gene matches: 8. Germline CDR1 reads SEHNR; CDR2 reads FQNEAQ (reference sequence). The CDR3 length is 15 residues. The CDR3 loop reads CASSLRTGHDEKLFF. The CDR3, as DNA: TGTGCCAGCAGCCTAAGGACAGGGCATGATGAAAAACTGTTTTTT.